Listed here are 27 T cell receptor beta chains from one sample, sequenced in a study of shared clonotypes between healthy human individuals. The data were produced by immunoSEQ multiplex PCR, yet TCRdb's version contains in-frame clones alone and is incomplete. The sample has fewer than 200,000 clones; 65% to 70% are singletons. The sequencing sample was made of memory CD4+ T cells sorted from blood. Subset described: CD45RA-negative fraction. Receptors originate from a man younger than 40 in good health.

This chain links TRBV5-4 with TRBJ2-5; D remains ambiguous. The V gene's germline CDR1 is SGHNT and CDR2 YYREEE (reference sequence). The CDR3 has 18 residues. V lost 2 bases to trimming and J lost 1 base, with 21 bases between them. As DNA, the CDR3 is TGTGCCAGCAGCTTTACCTTAGGGAACAGCCAACTCCAAGAGACCCAGTACTTC. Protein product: CASSFTLGNSQLQETQYF.

The CDR3 loop is CASSAGLAGYEQYF. CDR3 nucleotide sequence: TGTGCCAGCAGTGCGGGACTAGCGGGTTACGAGCAGTACTTC. The chain carries TRBV6-5 and TRBJ2-7; 12 bases fit TRBD2. The junction had 3 bases not matched to a gene; V was cut back by 5 bases and J by 4 bases. CDR3 length: 14 residues. Germline lookup yields CDR1 MNHEY and CDR2 SVGAGI.

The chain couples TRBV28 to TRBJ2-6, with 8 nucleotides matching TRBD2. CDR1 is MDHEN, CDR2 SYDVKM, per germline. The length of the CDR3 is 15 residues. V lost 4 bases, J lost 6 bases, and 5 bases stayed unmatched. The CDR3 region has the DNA TGTGCCAGCAGTTACGGACTAGCTGAGGCCAACGTCCTGACTTTC. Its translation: CASSYGLAEANVLTF. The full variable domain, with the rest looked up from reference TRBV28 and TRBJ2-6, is DVKVTQSSRYLVKRTGEKVFLECVQDMDHENMFWYRQDPGLGLRLIYFSYDVKMKEKGDIPEGYSVSREKKERFSLILESASTNQTSMYLCASSYGLAEANVLTFGAGSRLTVL.

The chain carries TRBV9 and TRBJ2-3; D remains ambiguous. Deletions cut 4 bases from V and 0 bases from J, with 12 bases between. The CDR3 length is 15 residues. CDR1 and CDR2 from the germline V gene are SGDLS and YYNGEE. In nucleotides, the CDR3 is TGTGCCAGCAGCCTGGAAAGCCTAAGCACAGATACGCAGTATTTT. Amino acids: CASSLESLSTDTQYF.

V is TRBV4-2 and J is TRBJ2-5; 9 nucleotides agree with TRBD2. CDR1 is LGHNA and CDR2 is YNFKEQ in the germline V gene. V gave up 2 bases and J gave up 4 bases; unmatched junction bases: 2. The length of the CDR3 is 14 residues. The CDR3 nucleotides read TGTGCCAGCAGCCAAATAGCGGGAGCAGAGACCCAGTACTTC. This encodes CASSQIAGAETQYF.

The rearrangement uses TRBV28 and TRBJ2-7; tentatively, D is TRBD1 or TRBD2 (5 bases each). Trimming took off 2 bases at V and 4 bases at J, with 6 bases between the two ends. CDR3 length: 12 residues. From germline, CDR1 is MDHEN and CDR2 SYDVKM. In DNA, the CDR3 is TGTGCCAGCAGTTTAGAGGGGTACGAGCAGTACTTC. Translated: CASSLEGYEQYF. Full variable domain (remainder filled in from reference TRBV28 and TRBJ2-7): DVKVTQSSRYLVKRTGEKVFLECVQDMDHENMFWYRQDPGLGLRLIYFSYDVKMKEKGDIPEGYSVSREKKERFSLILESASTNQTSMYLCASSLEGYEQYFGPGTRLTVT.

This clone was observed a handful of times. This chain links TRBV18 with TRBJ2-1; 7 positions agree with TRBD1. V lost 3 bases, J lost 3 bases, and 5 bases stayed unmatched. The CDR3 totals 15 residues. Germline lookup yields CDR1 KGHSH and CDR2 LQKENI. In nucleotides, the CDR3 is TGTGCCAGCTCACCTGGGGCAGGGGGCTACAATGAGCAGTTCTTC. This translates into CASSPGAGGYNEQFF.

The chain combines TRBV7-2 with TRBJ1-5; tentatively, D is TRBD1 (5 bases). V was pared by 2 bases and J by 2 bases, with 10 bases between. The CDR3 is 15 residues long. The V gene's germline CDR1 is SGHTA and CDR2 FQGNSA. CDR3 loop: CASSLTRGGNQPQHF. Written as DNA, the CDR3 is TGTGCCAGCAGCTTAACAAGGGGCGGCAATCAGCCCCAGCATTTT.

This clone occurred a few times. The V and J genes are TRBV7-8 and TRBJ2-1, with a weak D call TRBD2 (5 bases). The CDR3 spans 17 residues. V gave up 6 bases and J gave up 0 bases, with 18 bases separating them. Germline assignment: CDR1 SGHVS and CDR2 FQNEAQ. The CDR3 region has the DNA TGTGCCAGCAGAAGAAAGACGGGGATGGGCTCCTACAATGAGCAGTTCTTC. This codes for CASRRKTGMGSYNEQFF.

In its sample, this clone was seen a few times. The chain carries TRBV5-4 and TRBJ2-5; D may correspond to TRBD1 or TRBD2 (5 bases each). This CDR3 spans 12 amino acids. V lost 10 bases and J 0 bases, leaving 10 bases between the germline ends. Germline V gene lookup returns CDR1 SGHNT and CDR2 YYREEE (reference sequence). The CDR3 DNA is TGTGCCGGGGGAGCGGACCAAGAGACCCAGTACTTC. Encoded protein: CAGGADQETQYF.

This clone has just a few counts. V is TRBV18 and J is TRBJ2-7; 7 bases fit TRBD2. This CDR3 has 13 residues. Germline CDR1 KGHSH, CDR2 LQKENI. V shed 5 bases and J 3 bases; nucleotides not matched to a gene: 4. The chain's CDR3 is CASSTGTNYEQYF. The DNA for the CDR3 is TGTGCCAGCTCAACCGGGACTAACTACGAGCAGTACTTC.

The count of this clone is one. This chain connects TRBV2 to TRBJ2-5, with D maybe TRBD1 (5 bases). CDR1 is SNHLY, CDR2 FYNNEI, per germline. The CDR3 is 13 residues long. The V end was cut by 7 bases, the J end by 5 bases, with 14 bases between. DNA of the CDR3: TGTGCCAGCAATGACGCAGGGCGGGAGACCCAGTACTTC. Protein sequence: CASNDAGRETQYF.

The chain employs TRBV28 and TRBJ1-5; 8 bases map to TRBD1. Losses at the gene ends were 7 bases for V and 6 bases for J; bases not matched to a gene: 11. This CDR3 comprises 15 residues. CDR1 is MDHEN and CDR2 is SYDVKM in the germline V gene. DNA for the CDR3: TGTGCCAGCACTGGTGGACAGGGTGTATTTCAGCCCCAGCATTTT. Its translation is CASTGGQGVFQPQHF.

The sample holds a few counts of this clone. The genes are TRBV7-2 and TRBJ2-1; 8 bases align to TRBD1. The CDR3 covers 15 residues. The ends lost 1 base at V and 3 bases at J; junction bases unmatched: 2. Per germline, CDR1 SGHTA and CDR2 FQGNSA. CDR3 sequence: CASSLVQGGYNEQFF. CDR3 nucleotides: TGTGCCAGCAGCTTAGTACAGGGGGGCTACAATGAGCAGTTCTTC. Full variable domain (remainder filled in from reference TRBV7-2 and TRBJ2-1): GAGVSQSPSNKVTEKGKDVELRCDPISGHTALYWYRQSLGQGLEFLIYFQGNSAPDKSGLPSDRFSAERTGGSVSTLTIQRTQQEDSAVYLCASSLVQGGYNEQFFGPGTRLTVL.

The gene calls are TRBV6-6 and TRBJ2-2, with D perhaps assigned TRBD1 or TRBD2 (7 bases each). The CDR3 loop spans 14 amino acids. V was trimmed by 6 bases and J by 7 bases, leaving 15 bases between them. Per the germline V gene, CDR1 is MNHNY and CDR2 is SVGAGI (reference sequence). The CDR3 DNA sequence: TGTGCCAGCAGGCGCACAGGGGAGGGCGGGGAGCTGTTTTTT. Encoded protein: CASRRTGEGGELFF.

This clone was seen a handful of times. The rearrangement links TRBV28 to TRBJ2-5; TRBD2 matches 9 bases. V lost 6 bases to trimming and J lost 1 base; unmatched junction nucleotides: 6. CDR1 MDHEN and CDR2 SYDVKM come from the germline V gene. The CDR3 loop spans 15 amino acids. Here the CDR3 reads CASRHSGSPQETQYF. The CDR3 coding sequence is TGTGCCAGCAGACATAGCGGGAGCCCCCAAGAGACCCAGTACTTC.

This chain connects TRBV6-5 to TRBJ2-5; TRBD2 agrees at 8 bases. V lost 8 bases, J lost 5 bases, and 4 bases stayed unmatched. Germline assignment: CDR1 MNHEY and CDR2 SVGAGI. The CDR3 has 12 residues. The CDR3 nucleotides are TGTGCCAGCCGGGGGGGCCTGGAGACCCAGTACTTC. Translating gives CASRGGLETQYF.

This CDR3 reads CASTSIGTGGYTQYF. CDR3 DNA sequence: TGTGCCAGCACCTCGATCGGGACAGGGGGGTATACGCAGTATTTT. The chain has TRBV7-2 and TRBJ2-3, with 11 bases aligning to TRBD1. Looked up from germline, CDR1 is SGHTA and CDR2 is FQGNSA. The CDR3 runs 15 residues. Trimming at V came to 7 bases and at J to 7 bases, leaving 10 bases not matched to a gene.

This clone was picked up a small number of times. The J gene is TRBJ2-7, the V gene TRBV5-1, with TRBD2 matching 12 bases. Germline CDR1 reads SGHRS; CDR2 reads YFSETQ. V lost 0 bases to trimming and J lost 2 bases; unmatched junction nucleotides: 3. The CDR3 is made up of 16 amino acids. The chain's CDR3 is CASSLDASGRAYEQYF. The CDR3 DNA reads TGCGCCAGCAGCTTGGATGCTAGCGGGAGGGCCTACGAGCAGTACTTC.

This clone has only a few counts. Here the CDR3 reads CASSVGSGPYEQYF. The CDR3 DNA reads TGTGCCAGCAGCGTGGGGAGCGGACCCTACGAGCAGTACTTC. J is TRBJ2-7 and V is TRBV7-2, with a tentative D call TRBD2 (5 bases). Germline V gene data show CDR1 as SGHTA and CDR2 as FQGNSA. V lost 5 bases and J 2 bases, leaving 13 bases between the germline ends. The CDR3 contains 14 residues.

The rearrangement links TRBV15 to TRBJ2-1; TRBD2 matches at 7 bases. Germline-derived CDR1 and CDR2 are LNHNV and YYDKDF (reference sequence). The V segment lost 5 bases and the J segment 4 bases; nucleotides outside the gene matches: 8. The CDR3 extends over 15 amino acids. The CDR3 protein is CATSFKREGYNEQFF. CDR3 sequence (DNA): TGTGCCACCAGCTTCAAGCGGGAAGGTTACAATGAGCAGTTCTTC.

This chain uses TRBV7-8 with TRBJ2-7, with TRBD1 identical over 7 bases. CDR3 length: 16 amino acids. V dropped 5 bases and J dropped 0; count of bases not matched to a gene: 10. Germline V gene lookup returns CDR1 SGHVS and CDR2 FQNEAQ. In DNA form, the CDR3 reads TGTGCCAGCAGCCTAAGACAGGGTGCTTACTCCTACGAGCAGTACTTC. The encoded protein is CASSLRQGAYSYEQYF.

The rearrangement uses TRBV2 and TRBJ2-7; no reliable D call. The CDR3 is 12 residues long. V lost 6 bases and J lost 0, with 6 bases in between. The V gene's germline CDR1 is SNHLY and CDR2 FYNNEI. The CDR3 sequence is CASSQSSYEQYF. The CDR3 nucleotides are TGTGCCAGCAGCCAAAGCTCCTACGAGCAGTACTTC. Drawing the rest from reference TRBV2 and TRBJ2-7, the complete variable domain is EPEVTQTPSHQVTQMGQEVILRCVPISNHLYFYWYRQILGQKVEFLVSFYNNEISEKSEIFDDQFSVERPDGSNFTLKIRSTKLEDSAMYFCASSQSSYEQYFGPGTRLTVT.

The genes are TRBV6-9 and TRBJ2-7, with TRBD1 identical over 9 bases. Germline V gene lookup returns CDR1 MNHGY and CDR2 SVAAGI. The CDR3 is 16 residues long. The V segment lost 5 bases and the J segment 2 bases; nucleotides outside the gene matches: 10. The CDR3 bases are TGTGCCAGCAGTCCCCTGGGGGGACAGGGCCCCTACGAGCAGTACTTC. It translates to CASSPLGGQGPYEQYF.

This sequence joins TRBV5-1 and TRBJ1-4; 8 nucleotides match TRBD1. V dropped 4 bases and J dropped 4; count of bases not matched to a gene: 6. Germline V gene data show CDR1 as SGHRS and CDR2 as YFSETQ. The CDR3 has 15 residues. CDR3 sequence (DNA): TGCGCCAGCAGCGAGTTGACAGGGGATAATGAAAAACTGTTTTTT. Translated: CASSELTGDNEKLFF.

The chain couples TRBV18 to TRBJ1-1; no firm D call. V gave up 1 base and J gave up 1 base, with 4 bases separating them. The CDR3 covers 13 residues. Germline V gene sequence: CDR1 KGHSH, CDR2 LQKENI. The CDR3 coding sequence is TGTGCCAGCTCACCACGGGCGAACACTGAAGCTTTCTTT. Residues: CASSPRANTEAFF. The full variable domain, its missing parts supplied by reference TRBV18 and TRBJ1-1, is NAGVMQNPRHLVRRRGQEARLRCSPMKGHSHVYWYRQLPEEGLKFMVYLQKENIIDESGMPKERFSAEFPKEGPSILRIQQVVRGDSAAYFCASSPRANTEAFFGQGTRLTVV.

The CDR3 coding sequence is TGCGCCAGCAGCTTGGCCCTCGGACAGAACTATGGCTACACCTTC. It yields the protein CASSLALGQNYGYTF. The chain has TRBV5-1 and TRBJ1-2, with a tentative D call TRBD1 (6 bases). Trimming left V 0 bases short and J 2 bases short, with 11 bases between. CDR1 and CDR2 from the germline V gene are SGHRS and YFSETQ. The CDR3 spans 15 residues.